What follows are 11 T cell receptor beta chains derived from one specimen sequenced in a study of blood T cell repertoires in COVID-19. TCRdb's table, derived via immunoSEQ multiplex PCR, lists solely in-frame clones and lacks some. This repertoire shows approximately 130,000 clones, around 88% found once; its top ten account for about 2.3%. The sequenced material came from PBMCs or T cells enriched from blood (not recorded which). All receptors derive from a woman aged 50 to 60 who had recovered from COVID-19.

The V and J genes are TRBV7-9 and TRBJ1-5; D is possibly TRBD1 (6 bases). The CDR3 has 16 amino acids. Per the germline V gene, CDR1 is SEHNR and CDR2 is FQNEAQ (reference sequence). V lost 3 bases and J 4 bases, leaving 16 bases between the germline ends. The CDR3 here is CASSFYQGTPNQPQHF. In DNA form, the CDR3 reads TGTGCCAGCAGCTTCTACCAGGGGACACCTAATCAGCCCCAGCATTTT.

The rearrangement uses TRBV6-5 and TRBJ2-2; D is perhaps TRBD1 (6 bases). The CDR3 length is 15 residues. Germline-derived CDR1 and CDR2 are MNHEY and SVGAGI. V was shortened by 5 bases and J by 2 bases, with 12 bases between the two germline ends. CDR3 DNA sequence: TGTGCCAGCAGTATGGGGACAACTAACACCGGGGAGCTGTTTTTT. Translating gives CASSMGTTNTGELFF.

The genes are TRBV12-3 or TRBV12-4 and TRBJ2-7, with TRBD1 as a possible D gene (6 bases). The CDR3 has 13 residues. V lost 5 bases, J lost 0 bases, and 8 bases lay in between. The DNA of the CDR3 is TGTGCCAGCAGTCGGGACACCTCCTACGAGCAGTACTTC. Protein sequence: CASSRDTSYEQYF.

This clone was picked up a small number of times. The V gene is TRBV9, the J gene TRBJ1-1; D gene uncertain. This CDR3 comprises 13 residues. V was pared by 4 bases and J by 0 bases, with 7 bases between. Germline-derived CDR1 and CDR2 are SGDLS and YYNGEE. CDR3 residues: CASSLHMNTEAFF. The CDR3 DNA is TGTGCCAGCAGCTTACACATGAACACTGAAGCTTTCTTT.

This chain uses TRBV29-1 with TRBJ2-3; D unresolved. The germline V gene encodes CDR1 SQVTM and CDR2 ANQGSEA. The CDR3 is made up of 11 amino acids. V gave up 6 bases and J gave up 2 bases, with 6 bases separating them. CDR3 residues: CSVYTTDTQYF. In DNA, the CDR3 is TGCAGCGTATACACCACAGATACGCAGTATTTT.

The rearrangement links TRBV7-2 to TRBJ2-5; TRBD2 is a possible D gene (5 bases). Germline V CDR1 and CDR2: SGHTA, FQGNSA. V was cut by 7 bases and J by 0 bases, with 15 bases left in between. The CDR3 is 15 residues long. The CDR3 sequence is CASNRNGGNQETQYF. The CDR3 nucleotides are TGTGCCAGCAACCGCAACGGAGGAAACCAAGAGACCCAGTACTTC. Variable domain in full (rest from reference TRBV7-2 and TRBJ2-5): GAGVSQSPSNKVTEKGKDVELRCDPISGHTALYWYRQSLGQGLEFLIYFQGNSAPDKSGLPSDRFSAERTGGSVSTLTIQRTQQEDSAVYLCASNRNGGNQETQYFGPGTRLLVL.

V and J are TRBV2 and TRBJ2-2; 7 bases fit TRBD1. The CDR3 contains 15 residues. Unmatched junction bases numbered 3, after V lost 4 bases and J lost 1 base. The germline CDR1 and CDR2 sequences are SNHLY and FYNNEI. CDR3 sequence reads: CASSVWDRNTGELFF. CDR3 coding DNA: TGTGCCAGCAGTGTTTGGGACAGGAACACCGGGGAGCTGTTTTTT.

Comments on this clone: Other nucleotide sequences in the sample specify the same CDR3. This rearrangement joins TRBV9 to TRBJ1-3; no reliable D call. The germline V gene has CDR1 SGDLS and CDR2 YYNGEE. V was shortened by 3 bases and J by 0 bases, with 7 bases between the two germline ends. CDR3 size: 14 residues. This CDR3 is CASSGGSSGNTIYF. CDR3 nucleotide sequence: TGTGCCAGCAGCGGCGGTAGCTCTGGAAACACCATATATTTT.

This clone was recorded a few times. The V call is TRBV7-2, the J call TRBJ1-1; 8 bases line up with TRBD1. The CDR3 runs to 13 residues. The ends lost 5 bases at V and 3 bases at J; junction bases unmatched: 2. The germline gives CDR1 SGHTA, CDR2 FQGNSA. The CDR3 nucleotides are TGTGCCAGCAGCGGACAGGGTTACACTGAAGCTTTCTTT. Protein product: CASSGQGYTEAFF.

The J gene is TRBJ1-2, the V gene TRBV6-5; TRBD1 is a possible D gene (5 bases). Trimming left V 0 bases short and J 6 bases short, with 11 bases between. This CDR3 has 14 residues. Germline CDR1 and CDR2: MNHEY and SVGAGI. The CDR3 loop reads CASSYSRQGDGYTF. The DNA for the CDR3 is TGTGCCAGCAGTTACTCGAGGCAGGGTGATGGCTACACCTTC.

V usage is TRBV21-1 and J usage is TRBJ2-3; the table's D gene call, TRBD2, was not cross checked with the DNA. TRBV21-1 is an annotated pseudogene. The CDR3 loop spans 17 amino acids. The CDR3 is CASSFYVAGESTDTQYF. The CDR3 DNA reads as TGTGCCAGCAGTTTCTACGTCGCGGGGGAATCCACAGATACGCAGTATTTT.